This TCR beta chain was profiled in a study of somatic mutations in T cells in chronic GVHD (dated by TCRdb to between 2020 and 2021). The CDR3 starts with the cysteine, ends with the phenylalanine, and has 13 residues. This entry keeps only the CDR3 DNA: 39 bases, framed from base 1. Deletion took 7 bases off V and 0 bases off J, with a span of 10 bases between the germline ends. The germline V gene encodes CDR1 MNHNS and CDR2 SASEGT. With regard to this clone: Its binding antigen is unknown. The input lacks base qualities; no much larger clone sits a single base away.

Isolated genomic DNA was used for TCRbeta deep sequencing. TCRbeta CDR3 sequencing and initial data processing were performed as a commercial service with the immunoSEQ assay. The paper's data handling went like this. Reads were demultiplexed, adapter and primer sequences removed, similar clones merged by frequency-ratio clustering, and V, D, J genes annotated with IMGT. Not all clones reach the TCRdb copy of this immuneACCESS table, which keeps in-frame sequences only. Checked studies attribute under half of the gap to unresolved V genes and leave the rest unexplained. The D gene and trimming were derived from the DNA, and the V and J assignments and clone size from that table. The sample data list around 13,000 clones, and about 80% of these were observed just once. The top ten constitute about 30% of the sample. For sorting, staining was done with anti-CD3, anti-CD4, anti-CD8 and a Vbeta20 antibody from the IOTest Beta Mark kit on a FACSAria III, reaching purity above 97%. Peripheral blood was collected in sodium heparin tubes, and mononuclear cells were isolated by Ficoll-Paque PLUS density gradient centrifugation. CD4+ Vbeta20+, CD4+ Vbeta20-, and CD8+ T cell fractions were FACS-sorted before TCRbeta deep sequencing.

Specimen: Vbeta20-negative CD4+ T cells from blood. The sample's cell subset or site label is to be understood as: CD4+ T cells sorted as TCR Vbeta20 negative by flow cytometry. The source is a male patient in his 50s with chronic graft-versus-host disease. Post transplant, some T cells may arise from the graft donor. The sequence is built from TRBV6-1 and TRBJ2-7, with no confident D gene call. The DNA is TGTGCCAGCAAGACTCCCCTCTCCTACGAGCAGTACTTC. This sequence encodes CASKTPLSYEQYF.